A single sample gave rise to the 9 T cell receptor beta chains below, sequenced in a study of blood T cell repertoires in COVID-19. Libraries were prepared by immunoSEQ multiplex PCR; TCRdb keeps only in-frame clonotypes and omits some of them. The sample records about 300,000 clones, 70% to 90% being singletons. Sequenced: peripheral blood. All receptors derive from a woman aged 25 to 39 who had recovered from COVID-19.

V usage is TRBV9 and J usage is TRBJ2-3; D gene uncertain. Per the germline V gene, CDR1 is SGDLS and CDR2 is YYNGEE. Trimming pared 0 bases from V and 0 bases from J, leaving 14 bases between. The CDR3 runs to 17 residues. CDR3 protein: CASSVGGNPLSTDTQYF. Here the CDR3 DNA reads TGTGCCAGCAGCGTAGGAGGCAACCCACTTAGCACAGATACGCAGTATTTT.

The chain carries TRBV7-2 and TRBJ2-1, with D perhaps matching TRBD1 (5 bases). The CDR3 extends over 13 amino acids. CDR1 is SGHTA and CDR2 is FQGNSA in the germline V gene. Trimming left V 2 bases short and J 4 bases short, with 6 bases between. As DNA, the CDR3 is TGTGCCAGCAGCTTACAGGGATACAATGAGCAGTTCTTC. It is translated as CASSLQGYNEQFF.

This clone was counted between two and nine times. The CDR3 loop is CATSRDRASSYGYTF. CDR3 nucleotides: TGTGCCACCAGCAGAGATCGAGCGTCCTCTTATGGCTACACCTTC. The gene calls are TRBV15 and TRBJ1-2; D is unresolved. The CDR3 has 15 amino acids. The ends were cut back, 0 bases at V and 5 bases at J, with 13 bases in the middle. Germline V gives CDR1 LNHNV, CDR2 YYDKDF (reference sequence).

The J gene is TRBJ2-2, the V gene TRBV5-1, with TRBD1 matching over 9 bases. V dropped 4 bases and J dropped 6; count of bases not matched to a gene: 7. CDR1 and CDR2 (germline): SGHRS, YFSETQ. The CDR3 consists of 15 residues. As DNA, the CDR3 is TGCGCCAGCAGCATAACAGGGGGCGAATCCGGGGAGCTGTTTTTT. This translates into CASSITGGESGELFF.

The chain has TRBV5-8 and TRBJ1-6; D is unclear. This CDR3 is built from 14 residues. The germline V gene encodes CDR1 SGHTS and CDR2 YDEGEE. Trimming stripped 4 bases from V and 8 bases from J, with 13 bases between. CDR3 sequence (DNA): TGTGCCAGCAGCCGGGGAGGACGTCATTCACCCCTCCACTTT. It encodes CASSRGGRHSPLHF.

As to this clone: Additional DNA sequences in this sample encode the identical CDR3. V usage is TRBV9 and J usage is TRBJ2-1; 9 nucleotides line up with TRBD2. Germline CDR1 is SGDLS and CDR2 is YYNGEE. The ends lost 0 bases at V and 2 bases at J; junction bases unmatched: 0. The CDR3 is 15 amino acids. CDR3 in amino acids: CASSVGLAAYNEQFF. In DNA form, the CDR3 reads TGTGCCAGCAGCGTAGGACTAGCGGCCTACAATGAGCAGTTCTTC.

The table lists this clone with a count of one. This chain connects TRBV30 to TRBJ1-5; D remains unclear. The CDR3 extends over 13 amino acids. Per germline, CDR1 GTSNPN and CDR2 SVGIG (reference sequence). Trimming left V 3 bases short and J 4 bases short, with 10 bases between. The DNA of the CDR3 is TGTGCCTGGAGCCGACTGGAGAATCAGCCCCAGCATTTT. Its protein is CAWSRLENQPQHF. The full variable domain, completed using reference TRBV30 and TRBJ1-5, is SQTIHQWPATLVQPVGSPLSLECTVEGTSNPNLYWYRQAAGRGLQLLFYSVGIGQISSEVPQNLSASRPQDRQFILSSKKLLLSDSGFYLCAWSRLENQPQHFGDGTRLSIL.

The V call is TRBV5-5, the J call TRBJ2-2; a weak D match, TRBD1 (7 bases). Trimming removed 4 bases at V and 7 bases at J, with 26 bases between. The CDR3 extends over 18 amino acids. CDR1 is SGHKS and CDR2 is YYEKEE in the germline V gene (reference sequence). Here the CDR3 reads CASSRSPQGGRGIGELFF. CDR3 nucleotides: TGTGCCAGCAGCCGCTCGCCGCAAGGGGGCCGCGGGATCGGGGAGCTGTTTTTT.

The CDR3: CASSDSPNTGELFF. The CDR3 DNA is TGTGCCAGCTCGGACAGCCCTAACACCGGGGAGCTGTTTTTT. This rearrangement joins TRBV2 to TRBJ2-2, with D maybe TRBD1 (6 bases). Looked up from germline, CDR1 is SNHLY and CDR2 is FYNNEI. V dropped 8 bases and J dropped 2 bases, with 12 bases sitting between them. The CDR3 runs 14 residues.